This is a list of T cell receptor beta chains from one sample in a study of cytomegalovirus exposure and HLA in healthy donors. TCRdb's table, derived via immunoSEQ multiplex PCR, lists solely in-frame clones and lacks some. Of under 200,000 clones in the sample, about 72% were seen once. Sequenced material: PBMCs. Source of these receptors: a girl between 5 and 17 years old in good health and CMV-seronegative. Each CDR3 is given with its conserved first and last residue. The D gene is left open where the match is weak. The listing skips clone size in some rows; elsewhere it reads once, few, many or a size class.

D | J | size | length | V | DNA | CDR3
- | TRBJ1-1 | once | 14 | TRBV1 | TGCACCAGCAGCCAAGACACAGGGAACACTGAAGCTTTCTTT | CTSSQDTGNTEAFF
TRBD1 | TRBJ1-5 | - | 14 | TRBV7-9 | TGTGCCAGCAGCTCCCGGGACAGTAATCAGCCCCAGCATTTT | CASSSRDSNQPQHF
TRBD1 | TRBJ1-6 | - | 17 | TRBV7-8 | TGTGCCAGCAGCTTAATTAGGACAGGGGGAACGAATTCACCCCTCCACTTT | CASSLIRTGGTNSPLHF
TRBD1 | TRBJ1-3 | - | 15 | TRBV27 | TGTGCCAGCAGTTACCAGGGGGCGCCTGGAAACACCATATATTTT | CASSYQGAPGNTIYF
- | TRBJ2-4 | - | 18 | TRBV7-9 | TGTGCCAGCAGCAATCGGGAAGGGGGTCTCTATCCCAAAAACATTCAGTACTTC | CASSNREGGLYPKNIQYF
- | TRBJ2-1 | - | 12 | TRBV9 | TGTGCCAGCAGCGTATCCTTCGATGAGCAGTTCTTC | CASSVSFDEQFF
- | TRBJ1-1 | - | 13 | TRBV10-3 | TGTGCCATCGATCAGGGTTCAGGCTCGGGTGCTTTCTTT | CAIDQGSGSGAFF
TRBD1 | TRBJ2-1 | - | 16 | TRBV5-1 | TGCGCCAGCAGCTTGGGTTACAGGGGGCGATTCAATGAGCAGTTCTTC | CASSLGYRGRFNEQFF
- | TRBJ1-2 | - | 15 | TRBV7-2 | TGTGCCAGCAGCTTTGCCGCGGCGATATCCTATGGCTACACCTTC | CASSFAAAISYGYTF
- | TRBJ2-1 | - | 15 | TRBV4-1 | TGCGCCAGCAGCCCGAGCGGGTCCTCCTACAATGAGCAGTTCTTC | CASSPSGSSYNEQFF
- | TRBJ1-3 | - | 13 | TRBV30 | TGTGCCTGGAGCCCGGGTCCTGGAAACACCATATATTTT | CAWSPGPGNTIYF
TRBD1 | TRBJ2-5 | - | 15 | TRBV9 | TGTGCCAGCAGCGTAGCCCAGGGGGTGAGAGAGACCCAGTACTTC | CASSVAQGVRETQYF
- | TRBJ1-1 | - | 15 | TRBV2 | TGTGCCAGCGCCTGGGGGGGGAGGGTTGGCACTGAAGCTTTCTTT | CASAWGGRVGTEAFF
- | TRBJ1-5 | - | 19 | TRBV7-8 | TGTGCCAGCAGCTTGTCTCCGGGACGGACGACAGGTAGCAATCAGCCCCAGCATTTT | CASSLSPGRTTGSNQPQHF
- | TRBJ2-5 | few | 12 | TRBV5-4 | TGTGCCAGCAGCTTGCCTAAGGAGACCCAGTACTTC | CASSLPKETQYF
- | TRBJ1-1 | - | 13 | TRBV6-5 | TGTGCCAGCAGTTCCGGAGGGGTAACTGAAGCTTTCTTT | CASSSGGVTEAFF
- | TRBJ1-5 | - | 14 | TRBV4-2 | TGTGCCAGCAGCCAAGATCGGGAGAGGCAGCCCCAGCATTTT | CASSQDRERQPQHF
- | TRBJ1-3 | - | 16 | TRBV9 | TGTGCCAGCAGCGTAGCCCCGCTGAGCTCTGGAAACACCATATATTTT | CASSVAPLSSGNTIYF
- | TRBJ2-5 | - | 14 | TRBV4-1 | TGCGCCAGCAGCGAAGACAGGACAATGGAGACCCAGTACTTC | CASSEDRTMETQYF
TRBD1 | TRBJ2-3 | - | 15 | TRBV5-1 | TGCGCCAGCAGCTTATTAACAGGGGGGAGAGATACGCAGTATTTT | CASSLLTGGRDTQYF
TRBD1 | TRBJ2-2 | - | 16 | TRBV7-8 | TGTGCCAGCAGCGCCCCGACAGGGGGCTACACCGGGGAGCTGTTTTTT | CASSAPTGGYTGELFF
- | TRBJ1-6 | - | 14 | TRBV10-2 | TGCGCCAGCAGTGTACAGGGTACCAATTCACCCCTCCACTTT | CASSVQGTNSPLHF
- | TRBJ1-3 | - | 12 | TRBV7-9 | TGTGCCAGACAGGGAACTGGAAACACCATATATTTT | CARQGTGNTIYF
TRBD1 | TRBJ1-4 | - | 17 | TRBV7-9 | TGTGCCAGCAGCTTAGGGGCAGGGGGAGCAACTAATGAAAAACTGTTTTTT | CASSLGAGGATNEKLFF
TRBD1 | TRBJ2-7 | - | 13 | TRBV5-6 | TGTGCCAGCAGCTTGGACAGGGGGTACGAGCAGTACTTC | CASSLDRGYEQYF
TRBD2 | TRBJ2-7 | once | 14 | TRBV6-5 | TGTGCCAGTAGACTAGCGGGAGAGAGGTACGAGCAGTACTTC | CASRLAGERYEQYF
TRBD1 | TRBJ1-2 | - | 14 | TRBV6-5 | TGTGCCAGCAGCAAACCGGGACAGTTCTATGGCTACACCTTC | CASSKPGQFYGYTF
TRBD1 | TRBJ1-2 | - | 14 | TRBV7-9 | TGTGCCAGCAGCACAAGGGGGCATGGCTATGGCTACACCTTC | CASSTRGHGYGYTF
- | TRBJ1-2 | - | 14 | TRBV27 | TGTGCCAGCCACTCCCTTGAGGGTGAGGATGGCTACACCTTC | CASHSLEGEDGYTF
TRBD2 | TRBJ2-7 | - | 16 | TRBV27 | TGTGCCAGCAGTTCCCATTCCAGCGGGGTACCCTACGAGCAGTACTTC | CASSSHSSGVPYEQYF